The T cell receptor (beta chain) under discussion was sequenced for a study of CD8+CD57+ T cells in acquired aplastic anemia. Study observations and caveats: CD8+ Simpson's diversity showed no significant patient-control difference. In common between the patients and the controls were approximately 30 CD8+ CDR3 sequences.

Patients chosen for sequencing had shown CD8+CD57+ cell expansion by flow cytometry. The cohort consisted entirely of patients having severe acquired aplastic anemia. Prior therapy had not been administered to any patient at the time of blood sampling. CDR1 is SGHRS, CDR2 YFSETQ, per germline. The ends lost 0 bases at V and 2 bases at J; junction bases unmatched: 3. The CDR3 is made up of 15 amino acids. According to the study, genomic DNA was the template for TCR beta VDJ and CDR3 profiling. TCRdb redid the calling of the reads with MiXCR, one entry per CDR3 protein. The data contain approximately 190,000 distinct CDR3 sequences, nearly 50% of them singletons. At least ten counts were recorded for this clonotype. Antigen specificity is unknown.

The sample comprised sorted CD4+, CD8+, or CD8+CD57+ T cells (not recorded which) from PBMCs. The TCR sequence derives from a human donor with aplastic anemia. The chain links TRBV5-1 to TRBJ2-7, with TRBD2 identical over 9 bases. CDR3 sequence (DNA): TGCGCCAGCAGCTTGGTAGCGGGAGTCACCTACGAGCAGTACTTC. It yields the protein CASSLVAGVTYEQYF.